The rows below give T cell receptor beta chains drawn from one sample of a study of T cells in Graves' hyperthyroidism and ophthalmopathy. TCRdb reprocessed the multiplex PCR reads via MiXCR and lists one record per CDR3 protein. The sample shows 500,000 to 750,000 distinct CDR3 sequences, about 15% of them seen only once. Sequencing was performed on blood. These receptors all come from a woman aged 25-40 years with Graves' hyperthyroidism. Both conserved end residues are part of each CDR3. Fields, in order: V gene, D gene, clone size, J gene, CDR3 protein, CDR3 DNA. A D gene is named only where the DNA matches it firmly. The size entry is marked missing in some rows and otherwise reads once, few, many or a size class.

v_call: TRBV5-1
d_call: NA
clone_size: NA
j_call: TRBJ1-3
cdr3_aa: CASSFLGESGNTIYF
cdr3_nt: TGCGCCAGCAGCTTCTTAGGGGAAAGTGGAAACACCATATATTTT

v_call: TRBV3-1
d_call: TRBD1
clone_size: many
j_call: TRBJ1-5
cdr3_aa: CASSRQGSNQPQHF
cdr3_nt: TGTGCCAGCAGTCGACAGGGGAGCAATCAGCCCCAGCATTTT

v_call: TRBV20-1
d_call: TRBD2
clone_size: many
j_call: TRBJ2-1
cdr3_aa: CSAVKLAGEYNEQFF
cdr3_nt: TGCAGTGCTGTAAAGCTAGCGGGAGAGTACAATGAGCAGTTCTTC

v_call: TRBV30
d_call: TRBD1
clone_size: NA
j_call: TRBJ1-2
cdr3_aa: CAWRGTGGSGYTF
cdr3_nt: TGTGCCTGGAGAGGAACAGGGGGCTCTGGCTACACCTTC

v_call: TRBV6-1
d_call: TRBD1
clone_size: many
j_call: TRBJ2-1
cdr3_aa: CASSDRDRGRDEQFF
cdr3_nt: TGTGCCAGCAGTGACCGAGACAGGGGGCGCGATGAGCAGTTCTTC

v_call: TRBV11-2
d_call: TRBD2
clone_size: many
j_call: TRBJ2-1
cdr3_aa: CASSLDLGTSGRSNEQFF
cdr3_nt: TGTGCCAGCAGCTTAGATCTTGGGACTAGCGGGCGATCCAATGAGCAGTTCTTC

v_call: TRBV19
d_call: TRBD2
clone_size: few
j_call: TRBJ2-3
cdr3_aa: CASEGLAGVTDTQYF
cdr3_nt: TGTGCCAGTGAAGGACTAGCGGGAGTGACAGATACGCAGTATTTT

v_call: TRBV12-3/TRBV12-4
d_call: NA
clone_size: NA
j_call: TRBJ1-4
cdr3_aa: CASSLGNNEKLFF
cdr3_nt: TGTGCCAGCAGTTTAGGGAATAATGAAAAACTGTTTTTT

v_call: TRBV27
d_call: NA
clone_size: many
j_call: TRBJ2-3
cdr3_aa: CASSFRPSGTDTQYF
cdr3_nt: TGTGCCAGCAGCTTCCGACCCTCCGGCACAGATACGCAGTATTTT

v_call: TRBV7-9
d_call: NA
clone_size: few
j_call: TRBJ1-5
cdr3_aa: CASSSEATANQPQHF
cdr3_nt: TGTGCCAGCAGCTCCGAGGCTACCGCTAATCAGCCCCAGCATTTT

v_call: TRBV12-5
d_call: NA
clone_size: NA
j_call: TRBJ1-5
cdr3_aa: CASGLVPGTSNQPQHF
cdr3_nt: TGTGCTAGTGGTTTGGTACCAGGGACTTCCAATCAGCCCCAGCATTTT

v_call: TRBV10-3
d_call: TRBD2
clone_size: NA
j_call: TRBJ2-5
cdr3_aa: CAISEPGLAIKETQYF
cdr3_nt: TGTGCCATCAGTGAGCCGGGACTAGCGATAAAGGAGACCCAGTACTTC

v_call: TRBV6-6
d_call: NA
clone_size: many
j_call: TRBJ2-7
cdr3_aa: CASSYSSGYYEQYF
cdr3_nt: TGTGCCAGCAGTTACTCTTCTGGGTACTACGAGCAGTACTTC

v_call: TRBV27
d_call: NA
clone_size: NA
j_call: TRBJ2-3
cdr3_aa: CASSPTRLTGADTQYF
cdr3_nt: TGTGCCAGCAGTCCCACTAGACTCACGGGGGCAGATACGCAGTATTTT

v_call: TRBV24-1
d_call: TRBD1
clone_size: many
j_call: TRBJ2-7
cdr3_aa: CATSGTGVYSYEQYF
cdr3_nt: TGTGCCACCAGTGGAACAGGGGTCTACTCCTACGAGCAGTACTTC

v_call: TRBV9
d_call: NA
clone_size: few
j_call: TRBJ2-5
cdr3_aa: CASSRTRVGETQYF
cdr3_nt: TGTGCCAGCAGCCGAACAAGAGTTGGAGAGACCCAGTACTTC

v_call: TRBV19
d_call: NA
clone_size: NA
j_call: TRBJ2-1
cdr3_aa: CASQTAYNEQFF
cdr3_nt: TGTGCCAGCCAGACAGCGTACAATGAGCAGTTCTTC

v_call: TRBV7-9
d_call: TRBD2
clone_size: many
j_call: TRBJ2-7
cdr3_aa: CASSSRTSGRAAYYEQYF
cdr3_nt: TGTGCCAGCAGTTCCCGGACTAGCGGGAGGGCCGCATACTACGAGCAGTACTTC

v_call: TRBV27
d_call: NA
clone_size: NA
j_call: TRBJ1-5
cdr3_aa: CASSFARGNQPQHF
cdr3_nt: TGTGCCAGCAGTTTTGCAAGAGGCAATCAGCCCCAGCATTTT

v_call: TRBV5-1
d_call: NA
clone_size: few
j_call: TRBJ2-3
cdr3_aa: CASSLVSGASTDTQYF
cdr3_nt: TGCGCCAGCAGCTTGGTGTCAGGCGCTAGCACAGATACGCAGTATTTT

v_call: TRBV28
d_call: NA
clone_size: many
j_call: TRBJ2-1
cdr3_aa: CASSLALVVINEQFF
cdr3_nt: TGTGCCAGCAGCTTGGCCCTTGTGGTAATCAATGAGCAGTTCTTC

v_call: TRBV29-1
d_call: TRBD2
clone_size: few
j_call: TRBJ2-7
cdr3_aa: CSVGDSGTGEQYF
cdr3_nt: TGCAGCGTTGGCGATAGCGGGACCGGAGAGCAGTACTTC

v_call: TRBV7-9
d_call: NA
clone_size: NA
j_call: TRBJ2-1
cdr3_aa: CASSLGPGGRNEQFF
cdr3_nt: TGTGCCAGCAGCTTAGGTCCCGGGGGTCGCAATGAGCAGTTCTTC

v_call: TRBV2
d_call: NA
clone_size: many
j_call: TRBJ1-1
cdr3_aa: CASAVGRGAGSTEAFF
cdr3_nt: TGTGCCAGCGCCGTCGGCAGGGGCGCTGGGAGCACTGAAGCTTTCTTT

v_call: TRBV2
d_call: TRBD1
clone_size: many
j_call: TRBJ1-5
cdr3_aa: CASRRTGGSQPQHF
cdr3_nt: TGTGCCAGCAGGAGGACAGGGGGCAGTCAGCCCCAGCATTTT

v_call: TRBV7-9
d_call: NA
clone_size: NA
j_call: TRBJ2-5
cdr3_aa: CATREDGRAQETQYF
cdr3_nt: TGTGCCACCAGGGAGGACGGGAGAGCACAAGAGACCCAGTACTTC

v_call: TRBV19
d_call: NA
clone_size: many
j_call: TRBJ1-1
cdr3_aa: CASSVTGANTEAFF
cdr3_nt: TGTGCCAGTAGTGTCACCGGGGCGAACACTGAAGCTTTCTTT

v_call: TRBV11-2
d_call: NA
clone_size: many
j_call: TRBJ2-3
cdr3_aa: CASSLLDTDTQYF
cdr3_nt: TGTGCCAGCAGCTTGCTCGACACAGATACGCAGTATTTT

v_call: TRBV3-1
d_call: TRBD2
clone_size: NA
j_call: TRBJ2-2
cdr3_aa: CASRAPGTSWNGELFF
cdr3_nt: TGTGCCAGCAGGGCACCTGGGACTAGCTGGAACGGGGAGCTGTTTTTT

v_call: TRBV14
d_call: TRBD1
clone_size: NA
j_call: TRBJ1-6
cdr3_aa: CASSQIARRGRNSPLHF
cdr3_nt: TGTGCCAGCAGCCAGATCGCCCGCAGGGGGAGGAATTCACCCCTCCACTTT

v_call: TRBV3-1
d_call: NA
clone_size: NA
j_call: TRBJ2-1
cdr3_aa: CANSFTRFEQFF
cdr3_nt: TGTGCCAACAGCTTCACTAGATTTGAGCAGTTCTTC

v_call: TRBV12-3/TRBV12-4
d_call: NA
clone_size: few
j_call: TRBJ2-1
cdr3_aa: CASSSTFYNEQFF
cdr3_nt: TGTGCCAGCAGCTCCACGTTTTACAATGAGCAGTTCTTC

v_call: TRBV7-2
d_call: TRBD2
clone_size: many
j_call: TRBJ2-5
cdr3_aa: CASSLGVSGRETQYF
cdr3_nt: TGTGCCAGCAGCTTAGGAGTTAGCGGGAGAGAGACCCAGTACTTC

v_call: TRBV20-1
d_call: NA
clone_size: few
j_call: TRBJ2-1
cdr3_aa: CSAGGGLSSYGEQFF
cdr3_nt: TGCAGTGCTGGAGGGGGCTTAAGTAGTTACGGTGAGCAGTTCTTC

v_call: TRBV12-3/TRBV12-4
d_call: TRBD1
clone_size: NA
j_call: TRBJ2-7
cdr3_aa: CASSALDRGPYEQYF
cdr3_nt: TGTGCCAGCAGTGCCCTTGACAGGGGCCCCTACGAGCAGTACTTC

v_call: TRBV18
d_call: TRBD1
clone_size: many
j_call: TRBJ1-5
cdr3_aa: CASSSGTGYNQPQHF
cdr3_nt: TGTGCCAGCTCATCCGGGACAGGATACAATCAGCCCCAGCATTTT

v_call: TRBV20-1
d_call: NA
clone_size: many
j_call: TRBJ2-3
cdr3_aa: CSARGGAGLSDTQYF
cdr3_nt: TGCAGTGCTAGAGGCGGAGCGGGTCTCTCAGATACGCAGTATTTT

v_call: TRBV19
d_call: NA
clone_size: NA
j_call: TRBJ2-3
cdr3_aa: CASSPSSASDTQYF
cdr3_nt: TGTGCCAGTAGTCCTAGTAGCGCGTCCGATACGCAGTATTTT

v_call: TRBV27
d_call: NA
clone_size: NA
j_call: TRBJ2-5
cdr3_aa: CASSLNPGETQYF
cdr3_nt: TGTGCCAGCAGTTTAAACCCTGGAGAGACCCAGTACTTC

v_call: TRBV12-3/TRBV12-4
d_call: NA
clone_size: few
j_call: TRBJ2-6
cdr3_aa: CASSLFVGANVLTF
cdr3_nt: TGTGCCAGCAGTTTATTCGTTGGGGCCAACGTCCTGACTTTC

v_call: TRBV6-2/TRBV6-3
d_call: NA
clone_size: NA
j_call: TRBJ1-6
cdr3_aa: CASSFATVIDRSPLHF
cdr3_nt: TGTGCCAGCAGTTTCGCGACAGTAATTGATAGATCACCCCTCCACTTT

v_call: TRBV7-8
d_call: TRBD2
clone_size: NA
j_call: TRBJ2-3
cdr3_aa: CASSSRAGGPPDTQYF
cdr3_nt: TGTGCCAGCAGCAGCAGGGCGGGAGGCCCGCCAGATACGCAGTATTTT

v_call: TRBV12-3/TRBV12-4
d_call: TRBD2
clone_size: many
j_call: TRBJ2-7
cdr3_aa: CASSFREVSEQYF
cdr3_nt: TGTGCCAGCAGTTTTCGGGAGGTATCCGAGCAGTACTTC

v_call: TRBV7-9
d_call: NA
clone_size: few
j_call: TRBJ2-1
cdr3_aa: CASREGMSSYNEQFF
cdr3_nt: TGTGCCAGCAGGGAGGGGATGAGCTCCTACAATGAGCAGTTCTTC

v_call: TRBV27
d_call: TRBD2
clone_size: many
j_call: TRBJ2-7
cdr3_aa: CASSYRTSGKGYEQYF
cdr3_nt: TGTGCCAGCAGTTACAGGACTAGCGGGAAGGGGTACGAGCAGTACTTC

v_call: TRBV29-1
d_call: NA
clone_size: many
j_call: TRBJ2-7
cdr3_aa: CSVARLGPYEQYF
cdr3_nt: TGCAGCGTTGCACGCCTCGGCCCCTACGAGCAGTACTTC

v_call: TRBV12-3/TRBV12-4
d_call: TRBD1
clone_size: many
j_call: TRBJ1-2
cdr3_aa: CASSSGTGTIGYGYTF
cdr3_nt: TGTGCCAGCAGTTCCGGGACAGGGACGATTGGCTATGGCTACACCTTC

v_call: TRBV30
d_call: NA
clone_size: many
j_call: TRBJ1-4
cdr3_aa: CAWSGWTNEKLFF
cdr3_nt: TGTGCCTGGAGTGGGTGGACCAATGAAAAACTGTTTTTT

v_call: TRBV7-9
d_call: NA
clone_size: NA
j_call: TRBJ2-1
cdr3_aa: CASSSLPPEWTNYNEQFF
cdr3_nt: TGTGCCAGCAGCTCCCTTCCCCCCGAATGGACTAACTACAATGAGCAGTTCTTC

v_call: TRBV12-3/TRBV12-4
d_call: NA
clone_size: many
j_call: TRBJ2-2
cdr3_aa: CASRRAITGELFF
cdr3_nt: TGTGCCAGCCGCAGGGCGATTACCGGGGAGCTGTTTTTT

v_call: TRBV28
d_call: TRBD1
clone_size: NA
j_call: TRBJ2-7
cdr3_aa: CASSAGTGLLYEQYF
cdr3_nt: TGTGCCAGCAGTGCGGGGACAGGGTTATTATACGAGCAGTACTTC

v_call: TRBV7-3
d_call: TRBD1
clone_size: many
j_call: TRBJ2-7
cdr3_aa: CASSPQDRTYEQYF
cdr3_nt: TGTGCCAGCAGCCCTCAGGACAGGACCTACGAGCAGTACTTC

v_call: TRBV9
d_call: TRBD2
clone_size: many
j_call: TRBJ2-7
cdr3_aa: CASSMGTSFDEQYF
cdr3_nt: TGTGCCAGCAGCATGGGGACTAGCTTCGACGAGCAGTACTTC

v_call: TRBV27
d_call: TRBD1
clone_size: NA
j_call: TRBJ1-4
cdr3_aa: CASSTGNSEKLFF
cdr3_nt: TGTGCCAGCTCGACAGGGAACAGTGAAAAACTGTTTTTT

v_call: TRBV3-1
d_call: NA
clone_size: many
j_call: TRBJ2-4
cdr3_aa: CASSQDVEGWDIQYF
cdr3_nt: TGTGCCAGCAGCCAAGACGTTGAAGGGTGGGACATTCAGTACTTC